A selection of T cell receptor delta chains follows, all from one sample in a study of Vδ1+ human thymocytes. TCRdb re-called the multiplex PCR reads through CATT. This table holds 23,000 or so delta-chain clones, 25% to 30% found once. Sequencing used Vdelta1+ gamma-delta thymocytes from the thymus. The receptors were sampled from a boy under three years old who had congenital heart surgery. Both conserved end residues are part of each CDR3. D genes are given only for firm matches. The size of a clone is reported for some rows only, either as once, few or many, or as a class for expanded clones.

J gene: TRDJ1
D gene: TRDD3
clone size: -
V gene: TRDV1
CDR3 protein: CALGELEPPNGGYEADKLIF
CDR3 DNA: TGTGCTCTTGGGGAACTAGAACCTCCTAATGGGGGATACGAGGCCGATAAACTCATCTTT

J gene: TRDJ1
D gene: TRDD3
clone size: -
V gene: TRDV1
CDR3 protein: CALGEGVSWGKTDKLIF
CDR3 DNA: TGTGCTCTTGGGGAAGGGGTGAGCTGGGGGAAAACCGATAAACTCATCTTT

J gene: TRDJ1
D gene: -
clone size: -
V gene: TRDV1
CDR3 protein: CALGDLRDWVHLRYTDKLIF
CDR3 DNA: TGTGCTCTTGGGGACCTACGTGACTGGGTGCATTTGAGGTACACCGATAAACTCATCTTT

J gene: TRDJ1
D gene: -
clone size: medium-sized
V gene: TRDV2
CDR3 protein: CACDTGRGPTGLTKHSHKLIF
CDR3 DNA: TGTGCCTGTGACACCGGAAGGGGGCCTACTGGGCTTACGAAACATTCCCATAAACTCATCTTT

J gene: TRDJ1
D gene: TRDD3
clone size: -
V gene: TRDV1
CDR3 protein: CALGKGTGGQYTDKLIF
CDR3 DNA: TGTGCTCTTGGGAAGGGAACTGGGGGACAGTACACCGATAAACTCATCTTT

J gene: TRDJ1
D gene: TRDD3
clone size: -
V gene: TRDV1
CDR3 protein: CALGELGWDTWTDKLIF
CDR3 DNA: TGTGCTCTTGGGGAATTGGGGTGGGATACTTGGACCGATAAACTCATCTTT

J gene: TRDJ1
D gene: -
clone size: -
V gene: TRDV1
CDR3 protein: CALGELAASPGDYDLMTDKLIF
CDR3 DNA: TGTGCTCTTGGGGAACTAGCGGCTTCCCCGGGGGACTACGACCTTATGACCGATAAACTCATCTTT

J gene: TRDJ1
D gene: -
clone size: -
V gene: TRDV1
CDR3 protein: CALGDRGYTDKLIF
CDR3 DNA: TGTGCTCTTGGCGATCGGGGATACACCGATAAACTCATCTTT

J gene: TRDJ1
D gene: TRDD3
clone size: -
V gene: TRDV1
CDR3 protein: CALGEWVPGLGDKPGLYTDKLIF
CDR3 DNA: TGTGCTCTTGGGGAGTGGGTTCCGGGACTTGGGGATAAGCCGGGGCTCTACACCGATAAACTCATCTTT

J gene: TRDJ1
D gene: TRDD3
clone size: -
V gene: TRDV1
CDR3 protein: CALGENPSGYWGIRNTDKLIF
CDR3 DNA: TGTGCTCTTGGGGAAAATCCTTCCGGATACTGGGGGATACGAAACACCGATAAACTCATCTTT

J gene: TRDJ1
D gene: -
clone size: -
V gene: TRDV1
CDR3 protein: CALGVLRQGSRDKLIF
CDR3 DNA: TGTGCTCTTGGGGTCCTGCGGCAGGGGTCAAGGGATAAACTCATCTTT

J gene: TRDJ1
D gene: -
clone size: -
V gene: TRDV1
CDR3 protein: CALGVPSVPPTQKLIF
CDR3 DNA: TGTGCTCTTGGGGTGCCTTCCGTTCCCCCTACACAGAAACTCATCTTT

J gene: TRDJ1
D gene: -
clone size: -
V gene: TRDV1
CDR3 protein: CALGELGSGRSKLIF
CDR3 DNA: TGTGCTCTTGGGGAACTGGGGAGCGGGAGAAGTAAACTCATCTTT

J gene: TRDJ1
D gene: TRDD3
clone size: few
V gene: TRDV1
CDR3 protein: CALGELSPLLGGSDKLIF
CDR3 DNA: TGTGCTCTTGGGGAACTATCGCCCCTACTGGGGGGTTCCGATAAACTCATCTTT

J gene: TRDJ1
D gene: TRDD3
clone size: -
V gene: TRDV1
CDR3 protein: CALGELRSGIRFTDKLIF
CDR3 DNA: TGTGCTCTTGGGGAACTAAGGAGTGGGATACGCTTCACCGATAAACTCATCTTT

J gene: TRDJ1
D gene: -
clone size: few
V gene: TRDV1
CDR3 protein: CALGDGTGAARYTDKLIF
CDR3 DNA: TGTGCTCTTGGGGATGGAACGGGGGCTGCTAGGTACACCGATAAACTCATCTTT

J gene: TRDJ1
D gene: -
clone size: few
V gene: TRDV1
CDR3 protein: CALGDVPKSTDKLIF
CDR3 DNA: TGTGCTCTTGGGGATGTTCCTAAGAGCACCGATAAACTCATCTTT

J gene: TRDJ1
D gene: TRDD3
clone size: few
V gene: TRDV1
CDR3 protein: CALGEPPLGDVKLIF
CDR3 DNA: TGTGCTCTTGGGGAACCCCCCCTGGGGGATGTCAAACTCATCTTT

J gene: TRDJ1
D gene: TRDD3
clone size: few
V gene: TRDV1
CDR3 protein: CALGELEQGIQGRYTDKLIF
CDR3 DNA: TGTGCTCTTGGGGAACTAGAACAGGGGATACAGGGACGTTACACCGATAAACTCATCTTT

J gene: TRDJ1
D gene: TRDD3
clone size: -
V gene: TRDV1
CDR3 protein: CALGGGLPRLTGGYPTDKLIF
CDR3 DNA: TGTGCTCTTGGGGGGGGCCTTCCTAGGTTAACTGGGGGATACCCGACCGATAAACTCATCTTT

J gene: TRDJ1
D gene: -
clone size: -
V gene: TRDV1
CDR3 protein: CALGELRPFSVLRGLPSGTDKLIF
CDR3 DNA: TGTGCTCTTGGGGAACTCCGGCCCTTCTCGGTACTGCGGGGACTCCCTTCAGGCACCGATAAACTCATCTTT

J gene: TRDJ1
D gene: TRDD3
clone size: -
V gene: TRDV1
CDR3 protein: CALGELPFQYWGIRGTDKLIF
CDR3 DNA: TGTGCTCTTGGGGAACTCCCCTTCCAATACTGGGGGATACGGGGGACCGATAAACTCATCTTT

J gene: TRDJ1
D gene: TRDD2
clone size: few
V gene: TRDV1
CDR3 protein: CALGELSYGDYTDKLIF
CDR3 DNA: TGTGCTCTTGGGGAACTTTCCTACGGCGACTACACCGATAAACTCATCTTT

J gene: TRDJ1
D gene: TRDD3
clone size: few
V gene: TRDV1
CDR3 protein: CALCPKALTGGFTPYTDKPIF
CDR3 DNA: TGTGCTCTTTGCCCTAAGGCCCTAACTGGGGGATTTACCCCCTACACCGATAAACCCATCTTT

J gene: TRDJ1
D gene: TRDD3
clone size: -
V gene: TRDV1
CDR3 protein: CALGEGSPHGGLTYTDKLIF
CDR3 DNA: TGTGCTCTTGGGGAGGGCTCCCCTCATGGGGGATTAACCTACACCGATAAACTCATCTTT

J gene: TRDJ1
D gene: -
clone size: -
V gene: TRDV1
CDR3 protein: CALGILPPTSTGDPRDTDKLIF
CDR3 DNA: TGTGCTCTTGGGATCCTACCCCCCACCAGTACTGGGGACCCGCGGGACACCGATAAACTCATCTTT

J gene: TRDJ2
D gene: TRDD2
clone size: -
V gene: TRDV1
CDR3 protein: CALGTLLLPTRRKVLVDTAPTAQLFF
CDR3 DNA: TGTGCTCTTGGGACTCTCCTCCTTCCTACACGACGAAAAGTACTGGTGGATACGGCCCCCACAGCACAACTCTTCTTT

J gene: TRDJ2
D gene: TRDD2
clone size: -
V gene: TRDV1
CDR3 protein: CALGVGPSYEDTLRGAQLFF
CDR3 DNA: TGTGCTCTTGGGGTCGGGCCTTCCTACGAGGATACCCTACGGGGAGCACAACTCTTCTTT

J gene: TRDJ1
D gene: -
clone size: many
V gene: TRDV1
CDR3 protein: CALGERPLLGSKLIF
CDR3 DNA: TGTGCTCTTGGGGAACGACCATTACTGGGCTCCAAACTCATCTTT

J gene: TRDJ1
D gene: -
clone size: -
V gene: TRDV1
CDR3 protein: CALGELGKGPFPTPYLGILTDKLIF
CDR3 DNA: TGTGCTCTTGGGGAACTCGGTAAAGGTCCCTTTCCTACGCCCTACTTGGGGATATTAACCGATAAACTCATCTTT

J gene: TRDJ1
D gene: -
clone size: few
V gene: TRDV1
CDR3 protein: CALGELGGISTSGHSTDKLIF
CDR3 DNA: TGTGCTCTTGGGGAACTTGGGGGTATTAGTACGTCGGGGCACAGCACCGATAAACTCATCTTT

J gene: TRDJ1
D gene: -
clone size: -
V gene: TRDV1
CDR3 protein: CALGEPEAPKPYGPTDKLIF
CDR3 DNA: TGTGCTCTTGGGGAACCCGAAGCTCCTAAACCCTACGGGCCGACCGATAAACTCATCTTT

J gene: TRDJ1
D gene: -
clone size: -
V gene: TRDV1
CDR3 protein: CAPGEKTPPDRSGTDKLIF
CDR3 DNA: TGTGCTCCTGGGGAAAAGACGCCCCCCGATCGCTCGGGGACCGATAAACTCATCTTT

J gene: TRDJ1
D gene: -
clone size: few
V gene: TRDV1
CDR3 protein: CALGEPSGGGGRITVTDKLIF
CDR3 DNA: TGTGCTCTTGGGGAACCGTCGGGCGGCGGGGGCAGAATAACCGTCACCGATAAACTCATCTTT

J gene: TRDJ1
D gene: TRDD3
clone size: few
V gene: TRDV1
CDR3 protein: CALGEPPYRDWGDNKLIF
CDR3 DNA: TGTGCTCTTGGGGAACCGCCCTATAGGGACTGGGGAGATAATAAACTCATCTTT

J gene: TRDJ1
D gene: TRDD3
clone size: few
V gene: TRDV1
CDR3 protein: CALGTTTTGADTDKLIF
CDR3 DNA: TGTGCTCTTGGGACCACTACGACTGGGGCAGACACCGATAAACTCATCTTT

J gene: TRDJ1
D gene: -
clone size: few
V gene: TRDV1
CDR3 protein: CALGEPFIRKADKLIF
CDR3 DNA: TGTGCTCTTGGGGAACCCTTTATAAGGAAGGCCGATAAACTCATCTTT

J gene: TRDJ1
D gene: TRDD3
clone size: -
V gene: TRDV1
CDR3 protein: CALGEGGSLPPTSYWGSCSSTDKLIF
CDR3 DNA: TGTGCTCTTGGGGAAGGGGGGTCCCTTCCCCCCACGAGTTACTGGGGGTCCTGCAGTAGCACCGATAAACTCATCTTT

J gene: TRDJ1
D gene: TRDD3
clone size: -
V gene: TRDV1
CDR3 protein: CALGGHSGRSPAELGDLEVCTDKLIF
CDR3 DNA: TGTGCTCTTGGGGGACATTCGGGACGGTCCCCCGCCGAACTGGGGGATCTTGAAGTGTGCACCGATAAACTCATCTTT

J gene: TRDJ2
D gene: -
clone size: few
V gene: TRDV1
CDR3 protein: CALGELESRARTAQLFF
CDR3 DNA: TGTGCTCTTGGGGAACTAGAGTCTCGGGCACGGACAGCACAACTCTTCTTT

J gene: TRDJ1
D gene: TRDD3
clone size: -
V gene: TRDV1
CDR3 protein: CALGECSYFWGIGKLIF
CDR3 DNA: TGTGCTCTTGGGGAATGTAGCTACTTCTGGGGGATAGGTAAACTCATCTTT

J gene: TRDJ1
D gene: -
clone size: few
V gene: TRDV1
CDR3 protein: CALGVFPPRPGTDKLIF
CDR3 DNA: TGTGCTCTTGGGGTGTTTCCCCCTCGTCCTGGGACCGATAAACTCATCTTT

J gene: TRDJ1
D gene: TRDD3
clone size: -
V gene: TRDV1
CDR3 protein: CALGEPFAHWGKGHNLDKLIF
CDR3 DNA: TGTGCTCTTGGGGAACCCTTTGCACACTGGGGGAAGGGACATAACCTTGATAAACTCATCTTT

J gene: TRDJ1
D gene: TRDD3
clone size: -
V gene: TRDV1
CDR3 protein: CALGEHLVLGGIVSTDKLIF
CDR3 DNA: TGTGCTCTTGGGGAACATTTAGTCCTCGGGGGGATAGTGTCCACCGATAAACTCATCTTT

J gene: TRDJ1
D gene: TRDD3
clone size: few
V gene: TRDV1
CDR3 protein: CALGELNRKDWGSETFSDKLIF
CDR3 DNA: TGTGCTCTTGGGGAACTTAACCGTAAGGACTGGGGGAGCGAAACATTCAGCGATAAACTCATCTTT

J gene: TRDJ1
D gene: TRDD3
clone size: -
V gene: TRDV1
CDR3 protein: CALPLGDTATDKLIF
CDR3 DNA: TGTGCTCTCCCACTGGGGGATACGGCCACCGATAAACTCATCTTT

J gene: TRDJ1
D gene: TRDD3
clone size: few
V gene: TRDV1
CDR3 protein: CALWERSYPSWGIPDKLIF
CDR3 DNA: TGTGCTCTTTGGGAAAGGTCCTACCCCTCATGGGGGATACCGGATAAACTCATCTTT

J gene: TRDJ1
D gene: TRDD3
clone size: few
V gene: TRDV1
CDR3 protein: CALGGLGVHQYTDKLIF
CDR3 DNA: TGTGCTCTTGGAGGACTGGGGGTCCATCAGTACACCGATAAACTCATCTTT

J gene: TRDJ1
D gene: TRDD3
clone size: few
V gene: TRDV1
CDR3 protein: CALGNLTPTGGYGWGPYTDKLIF
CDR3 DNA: TGTGCTCTTGGGAACCTGACGCCTACTGGGGGATACGGGTGGGGTCCGTACACCGATAAACTCATCTTT

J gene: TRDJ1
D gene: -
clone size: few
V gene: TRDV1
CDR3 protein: CALGEGAGPLRTAPAADKLIF
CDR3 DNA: TGTGCTCTTGGGGAAGGGGCCGGACCTCTTCGCACGGCACCCGCGGCCGATAAACTCATCTTT

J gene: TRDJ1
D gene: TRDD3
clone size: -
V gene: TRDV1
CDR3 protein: CALGEEFGGGTTYTDKLIF
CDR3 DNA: TGTGCTCTTGGGGAAGAGTTCGGTGGGGGAACGACTTACACTGATAAACTCATCTTT

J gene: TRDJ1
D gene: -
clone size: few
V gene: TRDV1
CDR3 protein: CALGERSRTGSRGECTDKLIF
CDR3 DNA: TGTGCTCTTGGGGAACGTAGCCGCACTGGGTCCCGTGGAGAGTGCACCGATAAACTCATCTTT

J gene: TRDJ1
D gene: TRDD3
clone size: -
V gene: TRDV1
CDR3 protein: CALGRVLRAGDVGTDKLIF
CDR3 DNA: TGTGCTCTTGGCCGGGTCCTAAGGGCGGGGGATGTAGGCACCGATAAACTCATCTTT

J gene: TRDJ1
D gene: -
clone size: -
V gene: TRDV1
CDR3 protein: CALGELLTFPRRNTDKLIF
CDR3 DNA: TGTGCTCTTGGGGAACTTTTAACCTTCCCCCGCCGGAATACCGATAAACTCATCTTT